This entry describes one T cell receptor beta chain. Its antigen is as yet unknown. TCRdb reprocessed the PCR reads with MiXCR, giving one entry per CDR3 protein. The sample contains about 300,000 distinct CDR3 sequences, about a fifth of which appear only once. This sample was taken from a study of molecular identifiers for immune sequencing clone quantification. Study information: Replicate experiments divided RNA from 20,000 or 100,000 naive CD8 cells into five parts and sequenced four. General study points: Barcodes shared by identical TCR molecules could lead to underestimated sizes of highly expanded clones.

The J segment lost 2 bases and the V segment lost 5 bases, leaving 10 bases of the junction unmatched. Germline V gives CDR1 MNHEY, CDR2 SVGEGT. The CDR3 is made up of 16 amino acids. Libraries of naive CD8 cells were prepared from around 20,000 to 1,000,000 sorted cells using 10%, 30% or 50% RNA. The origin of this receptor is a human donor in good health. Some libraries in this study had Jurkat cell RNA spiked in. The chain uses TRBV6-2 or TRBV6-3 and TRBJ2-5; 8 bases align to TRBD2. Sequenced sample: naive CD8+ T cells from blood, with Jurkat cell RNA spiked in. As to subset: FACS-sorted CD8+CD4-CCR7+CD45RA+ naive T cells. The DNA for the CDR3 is TGTGCCAGCAGTCTCTGGACTAGCCGGGTGCAAGAGACCCAGTACTTC. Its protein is CASSLWTSRVQETQYF.